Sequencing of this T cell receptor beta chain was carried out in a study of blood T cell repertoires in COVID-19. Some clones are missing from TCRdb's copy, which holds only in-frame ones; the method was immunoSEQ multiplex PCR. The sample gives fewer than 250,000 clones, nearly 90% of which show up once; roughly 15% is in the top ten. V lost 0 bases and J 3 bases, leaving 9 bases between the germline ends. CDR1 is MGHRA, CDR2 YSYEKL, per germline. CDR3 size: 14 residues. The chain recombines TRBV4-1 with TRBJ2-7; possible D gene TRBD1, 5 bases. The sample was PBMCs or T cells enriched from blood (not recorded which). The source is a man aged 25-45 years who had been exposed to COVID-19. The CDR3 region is CASSQDLTGYEQYF. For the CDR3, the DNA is TGCGCCAGCAGCCAAGATTTAACAGGCTACGAGCAGTACTTC.